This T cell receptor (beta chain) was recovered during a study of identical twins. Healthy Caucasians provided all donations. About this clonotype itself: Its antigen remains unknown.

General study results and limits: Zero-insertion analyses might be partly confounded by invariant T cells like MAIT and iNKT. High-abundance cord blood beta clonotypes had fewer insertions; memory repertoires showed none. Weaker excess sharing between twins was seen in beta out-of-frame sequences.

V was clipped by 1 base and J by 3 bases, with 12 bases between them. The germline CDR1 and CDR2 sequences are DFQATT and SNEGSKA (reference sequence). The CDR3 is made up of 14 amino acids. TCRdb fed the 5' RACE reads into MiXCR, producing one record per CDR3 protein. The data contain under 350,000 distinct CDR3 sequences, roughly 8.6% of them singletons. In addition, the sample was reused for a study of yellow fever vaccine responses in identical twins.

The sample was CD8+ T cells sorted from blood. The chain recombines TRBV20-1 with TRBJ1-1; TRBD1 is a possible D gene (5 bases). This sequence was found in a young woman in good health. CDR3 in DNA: TGCAGTGCTAGAGGGTGGGGGGACGACACTGAAGCTTTCTTT. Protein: CSARGWGDDTEAFF.